The 8 T cell receptor beta chains below all came from one sample that was sequenced in a study of cytomegalovirus exposure and HLA in healthy donors. PCR employed 60 Vbeta and 13 Jbeta primers. Libraries were prepared by immunoSEQ multiplex PCR; TCRdb keeps only in-frame clonotypes and omits some of them. The repertoire includes nearly 200,000 clones, 82% of them detected once, and roughly 0.1% sits in the top ten. Sequences were obtained from PBMCs. The receptors shown here come from a boy aged 2 to 10 in good health and CMV-seronegative.

The chain is built from TRBV18 and TRBJ2-6; 10 bases are a match to TRBD1. The CDR3 runs to 17 residues. With 3 bases clipped from V and 0 bases from J, the junction kept 2 bases outside the gene matches. Germline values: CDR1 KGHSH, CDR2 LQKENI. CDR3 in amino acids: CASSPGQGNSGANVLTF. The CDR3 DNA follows: TGTGCCAGCTCACCGGGACAGGGGAACTCTGGGGCCAACGTCCTGACTTTC.

The genes are TRBV30 and TRBJ1-3; D gene uncertain. The CDR3 contains 12 residues. V dropped 5 bases and J dropped 0 bases, with 5 bases sitting between them. Germline V gives CDR1 GTSNPN, CDR2 SVGIG (reference sequence). The CDR3 loop reads CAWEGSGNTIYF. The CDR3 DNA reads as TGTGCCTGGGAGGGCTCTGGAAACACCATATATTTT.

The J gene is TRBJ1-4, the V gene TRBV7-8; the match to TRBD1 covers 7 bases. The germline V gene has CDR1 SGHVS and CDR2 FQNEAQ. With V trimmed by 5 bases and J by 7 bases, 13 bases remained unmatched. This CDR3 is built from 16 residues. Here the CDR3 DNA reads TGTGCCAGCAGCCAGGAGACCGGGACAGTGGGTGAAAAACTGTTTTTT. This gives the protein CASSQETGTVGEKLFF.

This chain joins TRBV5-8 and TRBJ2-7; 9 nucleotides agree with TRBD1. CDR3 size: 16 residues. Looked up from germline, CDR1 is SGHTS and CDR2 is YDEGEE. V was pared by 0 bases and J by 7 bases, with 11 bases of the junction left unmatched. The CDR3: CASSLVFGTGLYEQYF. In nucleotides, the CDR3 is TGTGCCAGCAGCTTGGTATTCGGGACAGGGCTCTATGAGCAGTACTTC.

The rearrangement links TRBV19 to TRBJ2-5; D perhaps matches TRBD2 (6 bases). This CDR3 spans 13 amino acids. Germline V gene sequence: CDR1 LNHDA, CDR2 SQIVND (reference sequence). Trimming removed 3 bases at V and 5 bases at J, with 10 bases between. CDR3: CASSIDGGETQYF. CDR3 sequence (DNA): TGTGCCAGTAGTATCGATGGAGGGGAGACCCAGTACTTC.

This clone has only one observation. The chain is built from TRBV4-2 and TRBJ2-1; 7 bases line up with TRBD1. The CDR3 sequence is 15 residues long. Germline V gene data show CDR1 as LGHNA and CDR2 as YNFKEQ. Losses at the gene ends were 3 bases for V and 9 bases for J; bases not matched to a gene: 11. As DNA, the CDR3 is TGTGCCAGCAGCCAGGACCGACAGGGTAGAGGTGAGCAGTTCTTC. Translating gives CASSQDRQGRGEQFF.

V and J are TRBV7-9 and TRBJ1-2, with D perhaps matching TRBD1 (6 bases). The CDR3 sequence is 15 residues long. CDR1 is SEHNR and CDR2 is FQNEAQ in the germline V gene (reference sequence). Trimming removed 5 bases at V and 3 bases at J, with 16 bases between. CDR3 sequence (DNA): TGTGCCAGCAGCCCGGGGGGCCCACGACACTATGGCTACACCTTC. Its protein is CASSPGGPRHYGYTF.

The genes are TRBV4-3 and TRBJ2-7; 9 bases fit TRBD2. The germline V gene has CDR1 LGHNA and CDR2 YSLEER. This CDR3 has 18 residues. Trimming removed 4 bases from V and 0 bases from J; junction bases left unmatched: 13. CDR3 sequence: CASSRVGRGGLGSYEQYF. CDR3 in DNA: TGCGCCAGCAGCCGGGTAGGGCGGGGGGGCCTCGGCTCCTACGAGCAGTACTTC.